This T cell receptor beta chain comes out of a study of Ad26.COV2.S vaccination and SARS-CoV-2 variants. Study-level information: Donor joined the COV1001 Ad26.COV2.S trial arm.

Stated treatment: about 20 received Ad26.COV2.S at low or high dose, single or two shots; 5 received placebo; per-sample allocation not given. The study sampled participants on day 63 after the first vaccine or placebo injection. Boston supplied an adult donor aged 18-55 years. Measured with immunoSEQ multiplex PCR; TCRdb has only the in-frame clones, and not every one. This table holds 350,000 to 450,000 clones, around 84% found once. The germline V gene has CDR1 SGHRS and CDR2 YFSETQ. The CDR3 runs to 13 residues. Deletions cut 5 bases from V and 0 bases from J, with 6 bases between. Here the sequenced sample was peripheral blood, taken in a trial of Ad26.COV2.S vaccine versus placebo. The chain combines TRBV5-1 with TRBJ2-1, with D possibly TRBD2 on 5 matching bases. The receptor was derived from a person aged 18-65 years who received the Ad26.COV2.S COVID-19 vaccine or a placebo. CDR3 nucleotide sequence: TGCGCCAGCAGGGCGGGCTCCTACAATGAGCAGTTCTTC. Translated: CASRAGSYNEQFF.